Presented here are 10 T cell receptor beta chains from one specimen sequenced in a study of shared clonotypes between healthy human individuals (TCRdb year 2020). Library preparation used the immunoSEQ multiplex PCR assay. TCRdb took over this immuneACCESS table, retaining in-frame rearrangements with V and J assigned. Such tables are incomplete; in checked studies, under half of the missing clones stem from an unresolved V gene, and the remainder is unexplained. Present in this sample are some 2,000,000 clones, more than 90% of which were seen just once. The ten largest clones take up less than 0.15% of the sample. The sample consisted of naive CD4+ T cells sorted from blood. The cell subset or site label of this sample denotes: CD45RA+ positively selected. Every receptor here comes from a man aged 18 to 30 in good health.

V gene TRBV10-1 combines with J gene TRBJ2-5, with 13 positions matching TRBD2. The trim removed 2 bases at V and 2 bases at J, leaving 2 bases unmatched. The CDR3 contains 16 residues. Germline CDR1 is WNHNN and CDR2 is SYGVQD (reference sequence). CDR3 nucleotides: TGCGCCAGCAGTGAGGGACTAGCGGGGGAACAAGAGACCCAGTACTTC. This encodes CASSEGLAGEQETQYF.

This chain connects TRBV4-1 to TRBJ2-7; unclear D gene. The germline gives CDR1 MGHRA, CDR2 YSYEKL. CDR3 length equals 14 residues. V was trimmed by 1 base and J by 2 bases, leaving 9 bases between them. CDR3 sequence reads: CASSQGVATYEQYF. The CDR3 DNA reads as TGCGCCAGCAGCCAAGGGGTAGCAACCTACGAGCAGTACTTC.

The chain couples TRBV30 to TRBJ1-2; no reliable D call. The germline CDR1 and CDR2 sequences are GTSNPN and SVGIG (reference sequence). The CDR3 totals 13 residues. The CDR3: CATVGSPNYGYTF. The CDR3 DNA follows: TGTGCAACGGTGGGGTCTCCAAACTATGGCTACACCTTC.

The rearrangement uses TRBV27 and TRBJ2-3; 8 bases line up with TRBD2. The CDR3 is 14 amino acids. Germline lookup yields CDR1 MNHEY and CDR2 SMNVEV (reference sequence). The trim removed 10 bases at V and 2 bases at J, leaving 8 bases unmatched. The CDR3 protein is CATRSGGPTDTQYF. CDR3 nucleotides: TGTGCCACACGATCGGGGGGGCCCACAGATACGCAGTATTTT.

The chain couples TRBV10-3 to TRBJ2-3, with 7 bases lining up with TRBD2. Germline V gene sequence: CDR1 ENHRY, CDR2 SYGVKD. J gave up 5 bases and V 11 bases, and 7 bases lay outside the gene matches. This CDR3 spans 12 amino acids. CDR3: CASSGVEDTQYF. In DNA form, the CDR3 reads TGTGCCTCAAGCGGGGTTGAAGATACGCAGTATTTT.

The gene calls are TRBV30 and TRBJ1-3; 7 bases are shared with TRBD1. This CDR3 region has 19 residues. Germline V gene lookup returns CDR1 GTSNPN and CDR2 SVGIG (reference sequence). V lost 0 bases, J lost 4 bases, and 18 bases stayed unmatched. The CDR3 region has the DNA TGTGCCTGGAGTGTACGGAACAGGGGAGCTGTTTTGGCCGGAAACACCATATATTTT. Protein sequence: CAWSVRNRGAVLAGNTIYF.

The chain carries TRBV11-2 and TRBJ2-2; 9 bases map to TRBD2. Germline V gene lookup returns CDR1 SGHAT and CDR2 FQNNGV. V lost 4 bases to trimming and J lost 1 base; unmatched junction nucleotides: 10. The CDR3 loop spans 18 amino acids. CDR3 region: CASSSWILAGLNTGELFF. In nucleotides, the CDR3 is TGTGCCAGCAGCTCGTGGATACTAGCGGGTTTGAACACCGGGGAGCTGTTTTTT.

The rearrangement uses TRBV5-6 and TRBJ1-1; tentative D call: TRBD1 (6 bases). V was shortened by 4 bases and J by 0 bases, with 13 bases between the two germline ends. This CDR3 is 15 amino acids long. The germline gives CDR1 SGHDT, CDR2 YYEEEE. Here the CDR3 reads CASSPETGLNTEAFF. The CDR3 coding sequence is TGTGCCAGCAGCCCAGAGACAGGACTGAACACTGAAGCTTTCTTT.

V gene TRBV5-1 combines with J gene TRBJ2-7; 7 bases are shared with TRBD1. The J segment lost 2 bases and the V segment lost 4 bases, leaving 6 bases of the junction unmatched. Germline assignment: CDR1 SGHRS and CDR2 YFSETQ. This CDR3 spans 14 amino acids. The DNA for the CDR3 is TGCGCCAGCAGCGGGACGGGACAGCCCTACGAGCAGTACTTC. Translating it yields CASSGTGQPYEQYF.

V gene TRBV28 combines with J gene TRBJ1-5, with D possibly being TRBD1 (6 bases). CDR3 length: 16 residues. Germline values: CDR1 MDHEN, CDR2 SYDVKM. Trimming pared 6 bases from V and 2 bases from J, leaving 17 bases between. CDR3 protein: CASSVGGQVRNQPQHF. In DNA form, the CDR3 reads TGTGCCAGCAGCGTAGGGGGGCAAGTTCGCAATCAGCCCCAGCATTTT.